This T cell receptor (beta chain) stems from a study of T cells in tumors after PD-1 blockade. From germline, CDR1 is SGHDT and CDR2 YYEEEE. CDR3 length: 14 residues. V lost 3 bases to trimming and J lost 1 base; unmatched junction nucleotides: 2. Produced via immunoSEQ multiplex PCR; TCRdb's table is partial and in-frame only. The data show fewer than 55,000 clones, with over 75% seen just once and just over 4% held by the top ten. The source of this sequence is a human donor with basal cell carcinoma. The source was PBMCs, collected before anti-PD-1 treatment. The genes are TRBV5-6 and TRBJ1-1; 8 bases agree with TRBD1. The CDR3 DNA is TGTGCCAGCAGCTCGGGACAGGAGAACACTGAAGCTTTCTTT. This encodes CASSSGQENTEAFF.